This section outlines one TCR beta chain sequence together with its context. Its specificity is unknown. PBMC were collected before vaccination, two weeks after the third vaccination, and at progression. Sequencing used immunoSEQ multiplex PCR; TCRdb keeps in-frame clones, though not all of them. The table includes some 87,000 clones, 70% to 90% detected once. V lost 4 bases and J lost 0; bases outside the gene matches: 8. The CDR3 is 17 residues long. Germline assignment: CDR1 SGHVS and CDR2 FNYEAQ. This sample was taken from a study of glioma-infiltrating T cells after dendritic cell vaccination. Overall study findings and caveats: Patients with more pretreatment TILs had longer time to progression and survival.

The sequencing here drew on blood, taken before dendritic cell vaccination. The rearrangement uses TRBV7-6 and TRBJ2-1; 8 bases fit TRBD2. The TCR was taken from a human donor with glioblastoma. CDR3 nucleotides: TGTGCCAGCAGCTCCGTGCTTACTAGCGGCTCCTACAATGAGCAGTTCTTC. Protein: CASSSVLTSGSYNEQFF.